The subject of this entry is one T cell receptor beta chain. The antigen is undetermined. This sample is part of a study of T-cell reconstitution after alpha-beta-depleted transplantation in children. Broader study findings: Surviving recipient cells, namely T cells and thymic progenitors, were the source of high day-60 TCRbeta diversity in some patients.

Germline CDR1 and CDR2: ENHRY and SYGVKD. Trimming at V came to 7 bases and at J to 4 bases, leaving 21 bases not matched to a gene. This CDR3 comprises 20 residues. As it was prepared, the TCRbeta library received unique molecular identifiers. From the PCR reads, TCRdb called clonotypes with MiXCR, one entry per CDR3 protein. The repertoire has hundreds of thousands of distinct CDR3 sequences, 10% to 15% of them found once; the top ten carry over 2%. The chain couples TRBV10-3 to TRBJ2-1; 11 nucleotides line up with TRBD2. The clonotype comes from a male patient between 10 and 17 years old who had a stem cell transplant for acute myeloid leukemia, so the T cells may come from the graft donor. Sample: PBMCs, mostly from graft donor cells, taken 360 days after TCRalphabeta/CD19-depleted stem cell transplant. The CDR3 is CAIIYTSGSGAESPYNEQFF. DNA for the CDR3: TGTGCCATCATCTACACTAGCGGGAGTGGGGCTGAAAGTCCGTACAATGAGCAGTTCTTC.